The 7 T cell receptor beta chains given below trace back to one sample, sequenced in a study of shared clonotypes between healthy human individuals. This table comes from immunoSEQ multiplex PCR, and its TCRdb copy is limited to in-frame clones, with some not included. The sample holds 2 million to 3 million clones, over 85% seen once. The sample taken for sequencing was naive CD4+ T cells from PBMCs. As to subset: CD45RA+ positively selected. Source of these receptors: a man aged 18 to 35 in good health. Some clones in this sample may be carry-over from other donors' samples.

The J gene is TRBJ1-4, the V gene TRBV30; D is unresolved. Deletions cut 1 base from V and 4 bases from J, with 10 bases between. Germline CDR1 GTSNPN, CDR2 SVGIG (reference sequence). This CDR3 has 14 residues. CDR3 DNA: TGTGCCTGGAGTGCGTGGACGGGTAATGAAAAACTGTTTTTT. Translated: CAWSAWTGNEKLFF.

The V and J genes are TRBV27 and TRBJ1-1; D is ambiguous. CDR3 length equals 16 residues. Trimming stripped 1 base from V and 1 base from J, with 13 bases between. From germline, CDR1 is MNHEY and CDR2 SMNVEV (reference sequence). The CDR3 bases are TGTGCCAGCAGTTTATTGCCCATCCCGGGGAACACTGAAGCTTTCTTT. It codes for CASSLLPIPGNTEAFF.

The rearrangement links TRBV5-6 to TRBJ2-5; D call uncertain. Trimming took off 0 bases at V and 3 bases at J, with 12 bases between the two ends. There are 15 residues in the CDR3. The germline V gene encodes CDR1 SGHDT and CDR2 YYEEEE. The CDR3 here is CASSLGGSKKETQYF. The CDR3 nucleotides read TGTGCCAGCAGCTTGGGAGGATCTAAAAAAGAGACCCAGTACTTC.

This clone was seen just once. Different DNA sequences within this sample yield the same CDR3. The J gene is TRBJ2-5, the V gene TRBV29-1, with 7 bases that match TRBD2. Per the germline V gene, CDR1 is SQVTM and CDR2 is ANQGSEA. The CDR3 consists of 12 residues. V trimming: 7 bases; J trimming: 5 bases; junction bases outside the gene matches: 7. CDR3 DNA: TGCAGCGGTACGGGGGGAGAGGAGACCCAGTACTTC. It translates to CSGTGGEETQYF.

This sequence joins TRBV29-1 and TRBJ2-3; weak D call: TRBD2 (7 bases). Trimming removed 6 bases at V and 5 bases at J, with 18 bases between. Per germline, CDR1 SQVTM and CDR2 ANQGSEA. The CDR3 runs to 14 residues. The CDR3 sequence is CSVATGGARDTQYF. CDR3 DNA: TGCAGCGTCGCGACTGGGGGGGCTCGAGATACGCAGTATTTT.

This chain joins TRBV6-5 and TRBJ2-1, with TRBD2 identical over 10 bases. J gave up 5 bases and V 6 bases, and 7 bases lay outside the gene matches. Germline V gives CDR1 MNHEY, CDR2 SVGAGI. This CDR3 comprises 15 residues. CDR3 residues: CASRLAGLVHNEQFF. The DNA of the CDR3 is TGTGCCAGCAGACTAGCGGGACTGGTCCACAATGAGCAGTTCTTC.

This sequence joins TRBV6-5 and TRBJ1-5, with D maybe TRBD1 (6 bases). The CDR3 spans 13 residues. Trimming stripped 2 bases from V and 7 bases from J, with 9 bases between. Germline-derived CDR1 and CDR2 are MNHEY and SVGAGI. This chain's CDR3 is CASSYLQGQPQHF. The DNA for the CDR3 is TGTGCCAGCAGTTACCTACAGGGACAGCCCCAGCATTTT.